The 22 T cell receptor beta chains reported below all come from one sample, sequenced in a study of cytomegalovirus exposure and HLA in healthy donors. The PCR contained 60 Vbeta and 13 Jbeta primers. Assay: immunoSEQ multiplex PCR; the TCRdb copy retains only in-frame clones and omits some. The table includes approximately 72,000 clones, 60% to 75% detected once. The sample was PBMCs. The source of these receptors is a man aged 40-50 years in good health and CMV-seropositive.

The chain recombines TRBV6-4 with TRBJ2-3; D may be TRBD1 (5 bases). V was pared by 0 bases and J by 4 bases, with 11 bases between. The germline V gene has CDR1 MRHNA and CDR2 SNTAGT. The CDR3 runs 15 residues. The CDR3 protein is CASSDSAGPPDTQYF. The CDR3 bases are TGTGCCAGCAGTGACTCGGCAGGGCCCCCAGATACGCAGTATTTT.

The V gene is TRBV7-8, the J gene TRBJ2-7; no firm D call. CDR3 length equals 15 residues. Trimming took 5 bases from V and 1 from J, leaving 15 bases between them. The germline CDR1 and CDR2 sequences are SGHVS and FQNEAQ. CDR3 loop: CASSPDRPGSYEQYF. The CDR3 coding sequence is TGTGCCAGCAGCCCAGACCGACCCGGGTCCTACGAGCAGTACTTC.

This clone has a handful of counts. V is TRBV2 and J is TRBJ1-1; D is unresolved. Per germline, CDR1 SNHLY and CDR2 FYNNEI. The length of the CDR3 is 15 residues. With 1 base removed from V and 1 base from J, the gap between germline ends came to 10 bases. This CDR3 is CASSEGAGWNTEAFF. The CDR3 DNA is TGTGCCAGCAGTGAAGGCGCGGGTTGGAACACTGAAGCTTTCTTT.

J is TRBJ2-1 and V is TRBV4-1; the D gene is possibly TRBD2 (6 bases). Looked up from germline, CDR1 is MGHRA and CDR2 is YSYEKL. There are 15 residues in the CDR3. V shed 4 bases and J shed 0 bases, with 10 bases lying between them. The DNA of the CDR3 is TGCGCCAGCAGCCGGGACTCAAGCTCCTACAATGAGCAGTTCTTC. Protein sequence: CASSRDSSSYNEQFF.

This chain connects TRBV9 to TRBJ1-6, with D hard to call. The CDR3 contains 15 residues. Germline CDR1 reads SGDLS; CDR2 reads YYNGEE. V was cut by 0 bases and J by 8 bases, with 12 bases left in between. The CDR3 bases are TGTGCCAGCAGCGTAGGCCCCTCGGGAGATTCACCCCTCCACTTT. Protein product: CASSVGPSGDSPLHF. Together with reference TRBV9 and TRBJ1-6, the CDR3 gives the full variable domain: DSGVTQTPKHLITATGQRVTLRCSPRSGDLSVYWYQQSLDQGLQFLIQYYNGEERAKGNILERFSAQQFPDLHSELNLSSLELGDSALYFCASSVGPSGDSPLHFGNGTRLTVT.

The chain links TRBV30 to TRBJ1-4, with 8 bases matching TRBD1. Germline CDR1 and CDR2: GTSNPN and SVGIG (reference sequence). The CDR3 totals 15 residues. The J segment lost 5 bases and the V segment lost 0 bases, leaving 5 bases of the junction unmatched. The DNA for the CDR3 is TGTGCCTGGAGTGTACGGTACAGGGGGAATGAAAAACTGTTTTTT. Translating it yields CAWSVRYRGNEKLFF.

V is TRBV27 and J is TRBJ2-5; 8 bases align to TRBD2. The CDR3 extends over 15 amino acids. Germline CDR1 and CDR2: MNHEY and SMNVEV (reference sequence). Trimming at V came to 7 bases and at J to 2 bases, leaving 9 bases not matched to a gene. CDR3 region: CASNPGGGMQETQYF. The CDR3 DNA reads as TGTGCCAGCAACCCGGGGGGGGGAATGCAAGAGACCCAGTACTTC.

This clone was recorded a few times. CDR3 residues: CASSLQGNEQFF. The CDR3, as DNA: TGTGCCAGCAGTTTACAGGGTAATGAGCAGTTCTTC. This chain uses TRBV6-6 with TRBJ2-1; perhaps TRBD1 as D (6 bases). With 4 bases removed from V and 7 bases from J, the gap between germline ends came to 8 bases. Per the germline V gene, CDR1 is MNHNY and CDR2 is SVGAGI (reference sequence). The CDR3 has 12 residues.

This sequence joins TRBV5-1 and TRBJ1-6; D possibly corresponds to TRBD1 (5 bases). Per germline, CDR1 SGHRS and CDR2 YFSETQ. The CDR3 has 17 amino acids. The V end lost 2 bases, the J end lost 3 bases, and 15 bases lay between the germline ends. The CDR3 sequence is CASSFGTRALYNSPLHF. Written as DNA, the CDR3 is TGCGCCAGCAGCTTCGGAACCAGGGCTCTCTATAATTCACCCCTCCACTTT.

The rearrangement links TRBV6-4 to TRBJ2-1; tentative D call: TRBD1 (5 bases). Germline V gene lookup returns CDR1 MRHNA and CDR2 SNTAGT. The CDR3 sequence is 16 residues long. Trimming shortened V by 1 base and J by 3 bases, and 13 bases separated the two germline ends. CDR3 nucleotide sequence: TGTGCCAGCAGTGACTTCCACAGGTCGGACTACAATGAGCAGTTCTTC. Translation: CASSDFHRSDYNEQFF.

The chain combines TRBV19 with TRBJ1-1; the D is unclear. Germline CDR1 reads LNHDA; CDR2 reads SQIVND (reference sequence). V shed 7 bases and J shed 2 bases, with 17 bases lying between them. The CDR3 is 15 amino acids. The CDR3 nucleotides are TGTGCCAGTACCCCTCTGGGCAGATTAAACACTGAAGCTTTCTTT. Amino acid sequence: CASTPLGRLNTEAFF.

This clone was detected a few times. This chain uses TRBV10-3 with TRBJ1-2; weak D call: TRBD1 (6 bases). The V and J ends lost 5 bases and 1 base respectively, with 11 bases between them. The CDR3 is made up of 14 amino acids. CDR1 is ENHRY, CDR2 SYGVKD, per germline. CDR3 sequence (DNA): TGTGCCATCAGTCCTCAGGGGCTTAACTATGGCTACACCTTC. Encoded protein: CAISPQGLNYGYTF.

The rearrangement joins TRBV5-4 to TRBJ1-6; TRBD1 agrees at 7 bases. This CDR3 contains 16 residues. Germline trimming cut 4 bases from V and 4 bases from J; bases unmatched to any gene: 8. CDR1 is SGHNT, CDR2 YYREEE, per germline (reference sequence). The CDR3 spells CASSQGGTAYNSPLHF. Here the CDR3 DNA reads TGTGCCAGCAGCCAAGGCGGGACAGCTTATAATTCACCCCTCCACTTT.

The chain is built from TRBV7-9 and TRBJ1-2; D call uncertain. The CDR3 consists of 12 residues. Trimming took 2 bases from V and 8 from J, leaving 9 bases between them. Germline lookup yields CDR1 SEHNR and CDR2 FQNEAQ (reference sequence). The CDR3 DNA follows: TGTGCCAGCAGCTTAAGTAGTCTGGGCTACACCTTC. It yields the protein CASSLSSLGYTF.

The table lists this clone with a count of one. The chain combines TRBV7-3 with TRBJ1-1, with a tentative D call TRBD1 (5 bases). From germline, CDR1 is SGHTA and CDR2 FQGTGA. The CDR3 has 12 residues. Between the trimmed V and J ends, which lost 4 bases and 5 bases, there was a span of 8 bases. CDR3 residues: CASSSQGTEAFF. The DNA for the CDR3 is TGTGCCAGCAGCTCTCAGGGAACTGAAGCTTTCTTT.

This chain links TRBV6-5 with TRBJ1-1, with no clear D. Trimming took 6 bases from V and 1 from J, leaving 15 bases between them. There are 15 residues in the CDR3. CDR1 is MNHEY, CDR2 SVGAGI, per germline. CDR3 region: CASSPSNRRNTEAFF. The CDR3 nucleotides read TGTGCCAGCAGCCCCTCGAACAGACGGAACACTGAAGCTTTCTTT.

CDR3 coding DNA: TGTGCCAGCAGCTCGACAGGGTGGTACACCGGGGAGCTGTTTTTT. Protein: CASSSTGWYTGELFF. The J gene is TRBJ2-2, the V gene TRBV11-2; 7 nucleotides match TRBD1. The trim removed 4 bases at V and 3 bases at J, leaving 5 bases unmatched. The CDR3 is made up of 15 amino acids. From germline, CDR1 is SGHAT and CDR2 FQNNGV.

The J gene is TRBJ2-7, the V gene TRBV6-5; possibly TRBD1 for D (6 bases). The CDR3 covers 15 residues. Deletions cut 0 bases from V and 2 bases from J, with 11 bases between. The germline V gene encodes CDR1 MNHEY and CDR2 SVGAGI. CDR3 residues: CASSYSRGTTYEQYF. CDR3 DNA sequence: TGTGCCAGCAGTTACTCAAGGGGGACAACCTACGAGCAGTACTTC.

The table lists this clone with a few counts. The V gene is TRBV13, the J gene TRBJ2-4; D is possibly TRBD1 (6 bases). The germline V gene encodes CDR1 PRHDT and CDR2 FYEKMQ (reference sequence). V was clipped by 4 bases and J by 0 bases, with 13 bases between them. The CDR3 covers 16 residues. CDR3 loop: CASSSNRALAKNIQYF. The CDR3 DNA reads as TGTGCCAGCAGCTCCAACAGGGCGCTAGCCAAAAACATTCAGTACTTC. Together with reference TRBV13 and TRBJ2-4, the CDR3 gives the full variable domain: AAGVIQSPRHLIKEKRETATLKCYPIPRHDTVYWYQQGPGQDPQFLISFYEKMQSDKGSIPDRFSAQQFSDYHSELNMSSLELGDSALYFCASSSNRALAKNIQYFGAGTRLSVL.

The gene calls are TRBV7-8 and TRBJ2-7; D might be TRBD1 (5 bases). Germline-derived CDR1 and CDR2 are SGHVS and FQNEAQ. Trimming took 1 base from V and 2 from J, leaving 9 bases between them. This CDR3 spans 14 amino acids. DNA for the CDR3: TGTGCCAGCAGCTTAGAGGAAGGGGCCTACGAGCAGTACTTC. Translated, it gives CASSLEEGAYEQYF.

The rearrangement links TRBV29-1 to TRBJ2-5, with D perhaps matching TRBD1 (6 bases). Germline CDR1 reads SQVTM; CDR2 reads ANQGSEA. Between the trimmed V and J ends, which lost 1 base and 5 bases, there was a span of 20 bases. The CDR3 has 16 amino acids. CDR3 in amino acids: CSVEGGQETIGETQYF. CDR3 DNA sequence: TGCAGCGTTGAAGGGGGGCAGGAAACCATAGGGGAGACCCAGTACTTC.

The chain couples TRBV28 to TRBJ1-1; D gene uncertain. This CDR3 comprises 12 residues. The germline V and J ends were trimmed by 8 bases and 4 bases, with 11 bases remaining between them. The germline CDR1 and CDR2 sequences are MDHEN and SYDVKM. CDR3: CASLAGGTEAFF. The CDR3 DNA follows: TGTGCCAGCCTTGCGGGCGGCACTGAAGCTTTCTTT.